This T cell receptor (beta chain) was captured in a study of shared T cell receptors in the human thymus. This clone was found once. Here immunoSEQ multiplex PCR was the method, and the copy in TCRdb shows in-frame clones only, minus some. The repertoire holds around 67,000 clones, with nearly 95% as singletons. The CDR3 spans 16 residues. The germline V gene encodes CDR1 SGHDN and CDR2 FVKESK. V lost 3 bases, J lost 0 bases, and 9 bases lay in between. The genes are TRBV14 and TRBJ2-6; no firm D call. The receptor was derived from a human donor. Material: thymocytes. The CDR3 loop is CASSQKNASGANVLTF. In DNA form, the CDR3 reads TGTGCCAGCAGCCAGAAAAATGCCTCTGGGGCCAACGTCCTGACTTTC.